The 9 T cell receptor beta chains in this list originate from one sample, sequenced in a study of shared clonotypes between healthy human individuals (dated by TCRdb to the early 2020s). The protocol used for the library was the immunoSEQ multiplex PCR assay. What TCRdb holds here is the immuneACCESS table cut down to in-frame rearrangements. Part of the clones is not present; checked against another copy, under half of the missing clones reflect an unresolved V gene, and the others are unexplained. This sample lists about 480,000 clones; roughly 79% were detected once. The top ten hold 9.5% to 15% of the sample. The sequenced material came from PBMCs. These receptors originate from a woman in her thirties or forties in good health. Some clones in this sample may be carry-over from other donors' samples.

V usage is TRBV29-1 and J usage is TRBJ1-2, with TRBD1 as a possible D gene (6 bases). This CDR3 comprises 11 residues. Germline lookup yields CDR1 SQVTM and CDR2 ANQGSEA. V lost 3 bases, J lost 8 bases, and 10 bases lay in between. The CDR3 sequence: CSVETGAGYTF. The DNA for the CDR3 is TGCAGCGTTGAGACGGGGGCCGGCTACACCTTC.

The chain couples TRBV29-1 to TRBJ2-7, with 8 bases matching TRBD2. The CDR3 is 14 amino acids. Looked up from germline, CDR1 is SQVTM and CDR2 is ANQGSEA. The V and J ends lost 4 bases and 2 bases, in that order; junction bases with no gene match: 7. CDR3 coding DNA: TGCAGCGTTGTGGAGCGGGAGAGCCCCTACGAGCAGTACTTC. Protein: CSVVERESPYEQYF.

The V gene is TRBV5-6, the J gene TRBJ2-7; a weak D match, TRBD1 (5 bases). Germline CDR1 is SGHDT and CDR2 is YYEEEE. CDR3 length equals 13 residues. V was clipped by 4 bases and J by 2 bases, with 10 bases between them. The CDR3 spells CASSMTEPYEQYF. CDR3 sequence (DNA): TGTGCCAGCAGCATGACAGAGCCCTACGAGCAGTACTTC.

This clone has just one count. The chain employs TRBV7-9 and TRBJ1-1, with a possible D match to TRBD1 (6 bases). Per germline, CDR1 SEHNR and CDR2 FQNEAQ (reference sequence). CDR3 length: 14 amino acids. Trimming removed 1 base at V and 11 bases at J, with 17 bases between. Here the CDR3 reads CASSLDGTPSDAFF. CDR3 nucleotide sequence: TGTGCCAGCAGCTTAGACGGGACACCATCGGATGCTTTCTTT.

The chain carries TRBV6-5 and TRBJ2-1; possibly TRBD2 for D (5 bases). The V end lost 0 bases, the J end lost 5 bases, and 11 bases lay between the germline ends. In germline, CDR1 is MNHEY, CDR2 SVGAGI. CDR3 length equals 15 residues. In DNA, the CDR3 is TGTGCCAGCAGTTACTCGATAGCGCGAGACAATGAGCAGTTCTTC. The encoded protein is CASSYSIARDNEQFF.

The chain is built from TRBV7-9 and TRBJ1-4; D might be TRBD1 (5 bases). V was clipped by 2 bases and J by 5 bases, with 12 bases between them. CDR1 SEHNR and CDR2 FQNEAQ come from the germline V gene (reference sequence). The CDR3 spans 15 residues. CDR3 DNA: TGTGCCAGCAGCTTATTGGGGACGGCCAATGAAAAACTGTTTTTT. It codes for CASSLLGTANEKLFF. Drawing the rest from reference TRBV7-9 and TRBJ1-4, the complete variable domain is DTGVSQNPRHKITKRGQNVTFRCDPISEHNRLYWYRQTLGQGPEFLTYFQNEAQLEKSRLLSDRFSAERPKGSFSTLEIQRTEQGDSAMYLCASSLLGTANEKLFFGSGTQLSVL.

The V gene is TRBV5-1, the J gene TRBJ2-3, with 9 bases aligning to TRBD2. V dropped 0 bases and J dropped 0; count of bases not matched to a gene: 8. Germline values: CDR1 SGHRS, CDR2 YFSETQ. This CDR3 is 18 amino acids long. CDR3 sequence reads: CASSLGVTSGASTDTQYF. Here the CDR3 DNA reads TGCGCCAGCAGCTTGGGCGTGACTAGCGGCGCTAGCACAGATACGCAGTATTTT.

The rearrangement joins TRBV18 to TRBJ2-3; D gene unclear. Germline V lookup: CDR1 KGHSH, CDR2 LQKENI. Trimming left V 1 base short and J 6 bases short, with 11 bases between. The CDR3 has 14 residues. CDR3 region: CASSPLRSGDTQYF. CDR3 nucleotides: TGTGCCAGCTCACCACTCAGGTCCGGGGATACGCAGTATTTT.

CDR3 nucleotides: TGTGCCAGCGGGCTACAGGGATTTGCCTACAATGAGCAGTTCTTC. Its protein product is CASGLQGFAYNEQFF. The V call is TRBV7-2, the J call TRBJ2-1; weak D call: TRBD1 (6 bases). V lost 8 bases, J lost 2 bases, and 16 bases lay in between. The CDR3 is 15 residues long. Germline V gene sequence: CDR1 SGHTA, CDR2 FQGNSA.